Presented here are 13 T cell receptor beta chains from one specimen sequenced in a study of CD8 T cells in Susac syndrome. Random-hexamer reverse transcription was applied to roughly 0.45 to 1 ug RNA. TCRdb re-derived calls from the immunoSEQ multiplex PCR reads in MiXCR, one entry per CDR3 protein. Of a few hundred thousand distinct CDR3 sequences in the sample, approximately 90% were seen once. The specimen was CD4+ T cells from PBMCs. The receptor set was obtained from a human donor with multiple sclerosis.

The chain joins TRBV29-1 to TRBJ2-2; TRBD2 might be the D (7 bases). Germline loops: CDR1 SQVTM, CDR2 ANQGSEA. The CDR3 covers 12 residues. With 5 bases removed from V and 7 bases from J, the gap between germline ends came to 11 bases. The CDR3 DNA reads as TGCAGCGTTACAGGGACTATCGGGGAGCTGTTTTTT. Translation gives CSVTGTIGELFF.

Comment on this clonotype: One end of the junction fails to match germline, which may point to a read error. The chain uses TRBV5-1 and TRBJ2-5, with 7 positions matching TRBD1. The germline gives CDR1 SGHRS, CDR2 YFSETQ. The CDR3 totals 13 residues. CDR3 amino acids: CASKGDSQETQYF. For the CDR3, the DNA is TGCGCGAGCAAAGGGGACAGTCAAGAGACCCAGTACTTC.

The V gene is TRBV11-1, the J gene TRBJ2-1, with D hard to call. The ends were cut back, 1 base at V and 8 bases at J, with 12 bases in the middle. Germline CDR1 SGHAT, CDR2 FQDESV (reference sequence). CDR3 length: 14 amino acids. The CDR3 region is CASSLGENLHEQFF. The CDR3 DNA follows: TGTGCCAGCAGCTTAGGCGAGAATTTACATGAGCAGTTCTTC.

The genes are TRBV20-1 and TRBJ2-7; 11 nucleotides agree with TRBD2. The CDR3 contains 14 residues. The J segment lost 2 bases and the V segment lost 6 bases, leaving 6 bases of the junction unmatched. Germline lookup yields CDR1 DFQATT and CDR2 SNEGSKA (reference sequence). CDR3 in amino acids: CSAIAGGHPYEQYF. The CDR3 DNA reads as TGCAGTGCAATAGCGGGGGGGCACCCCTACGAGCAGTACTTC.

The chain uses TRBV7-9 and TRBJ2-2; unclear D gene. The CDR3 runs to 14 residues. The V gene lost 5 bases and the J gene lost 1 base, with 8 bases spanning the gap. CDR1 is SEHNR and CDR2 is FQNEAQ in the germline V gene (reference sequence). The DNA of the CDR3 is TGTGCCAGCAGCCAATGGGTGAACACCGGGGAGCTGTTTTTT. It encodes CASSQWVNTGELFF.

The rearrangement joins TRBV20-1 to TRBJ2-1; 7 bases line up with TRBD2. The CDR3 is 14 residues long. The trim removed 2 bases at V and 6 bases at J, leaving 7 bases unmatched. Germline V CDR1 and CDR2: DFQATT, SNEGSKA (reference sequence). The CDR3 bases are TGCAGTGCTAGAAAGGGAAGCGGGGCCAATGAGCAGTTCTTC. Its protein product is CSARKGSGANEQFF.

The rearrangement joins TRBV5-1 to TRBJ2-5, with TRBD2 matching over 9 bases. Trimming cost V 0 bases and J 2 bases; bases outside gene matches: 5. This CDR3 contains 16 residues. The germline CDR1 and CDR2 sequences are SGHRS and YFSETQ. CDR3 sequence (DNA): TGCGCCAGCAGCTTGGGGACTAGCGCCCGTCAAGAGACCCAGTACTTC. Amino acid sequence: CASSLGTSARQETQYF.

This chain connects TRBV18 to TRBJ1-2, with D tentatively TRBD1 (6 bases). CDR1 KGHSH and CDR2 LQKENI come from the germline V gene. This CDR3 is 14 amino acids long. The V end lost 3 bases, the J end lost 0 bases, and 8 bases lay between the germline ends. In DNA form, the CDR3 reads TGTGCCAGCTCACCGGGGGCGACTAACTATGGCTACACCTTC. Its translation is CASSPGATNYGYTF.

V gene TRBV11-2 combines with J gene TRBJ2-3; D not resolved. CDR1 is SGHAT, CDR2 FQNNGV, per germline. Trimming shortened V by 8 bases and J by 1 base, and 7 bases separated the two germline ends. The CDR3 spans 12 residues. The CDR3 loop is CASDLGTDTQYF. The CDR3 DNA sequence: TGTGCCAGCGACCTTGGCACAGATACGCAGTATTTT. The full variable domain, in which reference TRBV11-2 and TRBJ2-3 provide the parts outside the CDR3, is EAGVAQSPRYKIIEKRQSVAFWCNPISGHATLYWYQQILGQGPKLLIQFQNNGVVDDSQLPKDRFSAERLKGVDSTLKIQPAKLEDSAVYLCASDLGTDTQYFGPGTRLTVL.

The chain has TRBV5-4 and TRBJ2-2; TRBD1 matches 8 bases. Trimming removed 6 bases from V and 4 bases from J; junction bases left unmatched: 8. CDR3 length equals 15 residues. CDR1 is SGHNT, CDR2 YYREEE, per germline (reference sequence). The CDR3, as DNA: TGTGCCAGCACCCTCAAACAGGGGGTCACCGGGGAGCTGTTTTTT. This translates into CASTLKQGVTGELFF. The full variable domain, its missing parts supplied by reference TRBV5-4 and TRBJ2-2, is ETGVTQSPTHLIKTRGQQVTLRCSSQSGHNTVSWYQQALGQGPQFIFQYYREEENGRGNFPPRFSGLQFPNYSSELNVNALELDDSALYLCASTLKQGVTGELFFGEGSRLTVL.

The chain joins TRBV6-2 or TRBV6-3 to TRBJ2-1, with 10 bases identical to TRBD2. The junction had 7 bases not matched to a gene; V was cut back by 6 bases and J by 2 bases. The CDR3 is 16 residues long. CDR1 MNHEY and CDR2 SVGEGT come from the germline V gene. CDR3: CASSLLAGRTYNEQFF. The CDR3 bases are TGTGCCAGCAGCCTACTAGCGGGAAGGACCTACAATGAGCAGTTCTTC.

The chain combines TRBV12-3 or TRBV12-4 with TRBJ2-3; TRBD2 matches 7 bases. The J segment lost 5 bases and the V segment lost 6 bases, leaving 8 bases of the junction unmatched. This CDR3 contains 14 residues. The DNA for the CDR3 is TGTGCCAGCAGGCTTACAAGCGGGGAAGATACGCAGTATTTT. The encoded protein is CASRLTSGEDTQYF.

The rearrangement joins TRBV5-1 to TRBJ1-1; D is ambiguous. CDR3 length: 16 amino acids. Trimming removed 0 bases at V and 1 base at J, with 13 bases between. Germline V lookup: CDR1 SGHRS, CDR2 YFSETQ. Here the CDR3 reads CASSLDGMGSNTEAFF. The CDR3 nucleotides are TGCGCCAGCAGCTTGGACGGGATGGGCTCGAACACTGAAGCTTTCTTT.